What follows is one T cell receptor beta chain and its context. Antigen: not known. This record belongs to a study of siplizumab effects on memory and regulatory T cells. Findings of the study overall: No naive or memory phenotype could be assigned to roughly 80-95% of proliferating clones. Sequences below about 10^-5 frequency were poorly captured, limiting mapping of alloreactive clones. Researchers did not confirm the suppressive function of proliferating Tregs from siplizumab cultures.

The table came from immunoSEQ multiplex PCR; TCRdb's copy has only in-frame clones and leaves some out. Among roughly 100,000 clones listed, just over 90% were seen once. The germline V and J ends were trimmed by 5 bases and 5 bases, with 12 bases remaining between them. The CDR3 has 13 residues. In germline, CDR1 is LGHNA, CDR2 YNFKEQ. The sample comprised CD4+ T cells sorted from blood. The clonotype was recovered from a human donor in good health. The chain has TRBV4-2 and TRBJ1-1; D is undetermined. CDR3 region: CASSFSPGTEAFF. The CDR3 bases are TGTGCCAGCAGCTTCTCGCCGGGGACTGAAGCTTTCTTT.